The clone carrying this TCR beta chain was recorded many times. Its antigen is unidentified. The V end lost 0 bases, the J end lost 3 bases, and 7 bases lay between the germline ends. In germline, CDR1 is MNHEY, CDR2 SVGAGI. The CDR3 consists of 14 residues. This sample was taken from a study of T cells after yellow fever vaccination. Study-level points and caveats: Compared with primary, the secondary response was weaker and peaked at day 5, not 15.

TCRdb itself ran the 5' RACE reads through MiXCR, one entry per CDR3 protein. The table includes 110,000 or so distinct CDR3 sequences, 7.2% detected once. This sequence joins TRBV6-5 and TRBJ2-3; D gene uncertain. The source is a man between 18 and 35 years old who received the YFV17D yellow fever vaccine. This sample comprised CD4+ T cells sorted from PBMCs, obtained approximately 40 days after the first yellow fever vaccination. The CDR3 DNA reads TGTGCCAGCAGTTACTCGGGTCGAACAGATACGCAGTATTTT. As protein: CASSYSGRTDTQYF.